This entry describes one T cell receptor (beta chain). The antigen remains unidentified. Mismatch with germline at one junction end may stem from a read error. The CDR3 sequence is 14 residues long. Germline CDR1 and CDR2: MNHEY and SMNVEV (reference sequence). This record belongs to a study of T cell responses to AZD1222 COVID-19 vaccine. Study details: Analyses pooled second doses at about 4 or about 12 weeks. General study results and limits: White British people made up most donors, females outnumbered males, and clonal diversity was possibly underestimated.

Measured with immunoSEQ multiplex PCR; TCRdb has only the in-frame clones, and not every one. Among about 97,000 clones listed, about 86% were seen once. This sequence joins TRBV27 and TRBJ1-5; maybe TRBD1 (5 bases). The sequencing here drew on peripheral blood, taken on day 0 of AZD1222 vaccination. This sequence was found in an adult in good health. In DNA form, the CDR3 reads TGTGCCAGCAGTTTCCAGGGCCGCAACCAGCCCCAGCATTTT. Amino acid sequence: CASSFQGRNQPQHF.